Below, 3 T cell receptor beta chains from the same sample are listed, as sequenced in a study of response to subunit inactivated influenza vaccine. Each CDR3 protein is one row after TCRdb ran MiXCR on the RT-PCR reads. The data hold around 540,000 distinct CDR3 sequences, with around 11% observed a single time. This sample comprised PBMCs from blood, obtained on the day of vaccination. The source is a man in his forties or fifties who received an inactivated influenza vaccine.

The V gene is TRBV29-1, the J gene TRBJ2-7; D is uncertain. The CDR3 covers 12 residues. Trimming pared 4 bases from V and 2 bases from J, leaving 9 bases between. From germline, CDR1 is SQVTM and CDR2 ANQGSEA. DNA for the CDR3: TGCAGCGTTGTAGGGCAAGCCTACGAGCAGTACTTC. It translates to CSVVGQAYEQYF.

This clonotype was observed a few times. The CDR3 sequence: CSAHSTDTQYF. The DNA for the CDR3 is TGCAGTGCCCACAGTACAGATACGCAGTATTTT. J is TRBJ2-3 and V is TRBV20-1; D is uncertain. The V and J ends lost 6 bases and 3 bases respectively, with 7 bases between them. The length of the CDR3 is 11 residues. Per germline, CDR1 DFQATT and CDR2 SNEGSKA (reference sequence).

In its sample, this clonotype was seen a few times. The V gene is TRBV6-2 or TRBV6-3, the J gene TRBJ2-7; a weak D match, TRBD1 (5 bases). The CDR3 spans 15 residues. CDR1 is MNHEY and CDR2 is SVGEGT in the germline V gene. V was cut by 2 bases and J by 1 base, with 12 bases left in between. The CDR3 nucleotides read TGTGCCAGCAGTTACCTTGGGCAGGGTTCCTACGAGCAGTACTTC. Its translation is CASSYLGQGSYEQYF.